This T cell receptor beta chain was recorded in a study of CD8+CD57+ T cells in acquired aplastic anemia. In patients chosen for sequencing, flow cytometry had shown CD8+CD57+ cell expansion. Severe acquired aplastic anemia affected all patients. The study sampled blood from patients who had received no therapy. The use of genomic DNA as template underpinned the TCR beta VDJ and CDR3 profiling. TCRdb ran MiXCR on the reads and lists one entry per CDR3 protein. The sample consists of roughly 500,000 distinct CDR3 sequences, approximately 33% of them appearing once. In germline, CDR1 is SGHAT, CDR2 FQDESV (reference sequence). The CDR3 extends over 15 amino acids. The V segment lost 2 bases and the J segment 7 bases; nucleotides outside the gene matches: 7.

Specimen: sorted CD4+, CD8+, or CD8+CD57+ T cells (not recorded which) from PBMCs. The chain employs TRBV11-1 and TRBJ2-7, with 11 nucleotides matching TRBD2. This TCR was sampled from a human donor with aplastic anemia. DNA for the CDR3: TGTGCCAGCAGCTTAACACTAGCGGGAGTGGAAGAGCAGTACTTC. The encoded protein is CASSLTLAGVEEQYF.